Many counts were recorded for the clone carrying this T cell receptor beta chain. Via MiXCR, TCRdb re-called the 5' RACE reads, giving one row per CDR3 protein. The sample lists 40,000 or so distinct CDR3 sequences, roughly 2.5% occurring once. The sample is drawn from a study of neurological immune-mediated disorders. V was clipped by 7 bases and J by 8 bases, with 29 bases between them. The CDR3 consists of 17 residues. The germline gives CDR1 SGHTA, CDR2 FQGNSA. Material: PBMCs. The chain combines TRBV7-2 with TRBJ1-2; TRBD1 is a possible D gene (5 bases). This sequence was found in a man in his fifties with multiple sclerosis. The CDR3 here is CASNRLTRDVRYGGYTF. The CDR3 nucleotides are TGTGCCAGCAACAGGCTGACCCGGGACGTAAGATATGGAGGCTACACCTTC.